Described below is a single T cell receptor (beta chain) sequence and its context. The sample comes from a study of T-cell reconstitution after alpha-beta-depleted transplantation in children. Unique molecular identifiers were incorporated during preparation of the TCRbeta library. TCRdb recomputed calls from the PCR reads with MiXCR, one row per CDR3 protein. The sample records around 380,000 distinct CDR3 sequences, 11% being singletons. The V gene's germline CDR1 is MRHNA and CDR2 SNTAGT. The CDR3 contains 15 residues. V gave up 3 bases and J gave up 0 bases; unmatched junction bases: 3. Sample: PBMCs from the stem cell graft donor, taken from the stem cell graft. The TCR was taken from a human donor who donated a stem cell graft to a child with acute myeloid leukemia. The chain couples TRBV6-4 to TRBJ2-7; 9 bases align to TRBD2. The CDR3 reads CASSEWREGSYEQYF. In DNA form, the CDR3 reads TGTGCCAGCAGTGAATGGCGGGAGGGCTCCTACGAGCAGTACTTC.